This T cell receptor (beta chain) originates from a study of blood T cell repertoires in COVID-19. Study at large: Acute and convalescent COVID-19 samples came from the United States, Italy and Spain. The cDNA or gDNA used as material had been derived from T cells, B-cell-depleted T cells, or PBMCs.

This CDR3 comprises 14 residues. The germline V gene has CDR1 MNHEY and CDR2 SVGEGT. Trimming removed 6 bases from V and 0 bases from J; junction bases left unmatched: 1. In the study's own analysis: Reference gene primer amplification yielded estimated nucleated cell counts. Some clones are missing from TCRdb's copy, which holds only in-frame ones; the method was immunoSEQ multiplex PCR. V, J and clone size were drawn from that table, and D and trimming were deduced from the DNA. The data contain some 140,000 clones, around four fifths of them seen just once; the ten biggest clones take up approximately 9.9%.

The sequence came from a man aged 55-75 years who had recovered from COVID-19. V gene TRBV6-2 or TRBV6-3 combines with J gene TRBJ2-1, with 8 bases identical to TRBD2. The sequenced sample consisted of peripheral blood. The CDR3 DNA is TGTGCCAGCAGCGGGGGGGCCTCCTACAATGAGCAGTTCTTC. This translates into CASSGGASYNEQFF.